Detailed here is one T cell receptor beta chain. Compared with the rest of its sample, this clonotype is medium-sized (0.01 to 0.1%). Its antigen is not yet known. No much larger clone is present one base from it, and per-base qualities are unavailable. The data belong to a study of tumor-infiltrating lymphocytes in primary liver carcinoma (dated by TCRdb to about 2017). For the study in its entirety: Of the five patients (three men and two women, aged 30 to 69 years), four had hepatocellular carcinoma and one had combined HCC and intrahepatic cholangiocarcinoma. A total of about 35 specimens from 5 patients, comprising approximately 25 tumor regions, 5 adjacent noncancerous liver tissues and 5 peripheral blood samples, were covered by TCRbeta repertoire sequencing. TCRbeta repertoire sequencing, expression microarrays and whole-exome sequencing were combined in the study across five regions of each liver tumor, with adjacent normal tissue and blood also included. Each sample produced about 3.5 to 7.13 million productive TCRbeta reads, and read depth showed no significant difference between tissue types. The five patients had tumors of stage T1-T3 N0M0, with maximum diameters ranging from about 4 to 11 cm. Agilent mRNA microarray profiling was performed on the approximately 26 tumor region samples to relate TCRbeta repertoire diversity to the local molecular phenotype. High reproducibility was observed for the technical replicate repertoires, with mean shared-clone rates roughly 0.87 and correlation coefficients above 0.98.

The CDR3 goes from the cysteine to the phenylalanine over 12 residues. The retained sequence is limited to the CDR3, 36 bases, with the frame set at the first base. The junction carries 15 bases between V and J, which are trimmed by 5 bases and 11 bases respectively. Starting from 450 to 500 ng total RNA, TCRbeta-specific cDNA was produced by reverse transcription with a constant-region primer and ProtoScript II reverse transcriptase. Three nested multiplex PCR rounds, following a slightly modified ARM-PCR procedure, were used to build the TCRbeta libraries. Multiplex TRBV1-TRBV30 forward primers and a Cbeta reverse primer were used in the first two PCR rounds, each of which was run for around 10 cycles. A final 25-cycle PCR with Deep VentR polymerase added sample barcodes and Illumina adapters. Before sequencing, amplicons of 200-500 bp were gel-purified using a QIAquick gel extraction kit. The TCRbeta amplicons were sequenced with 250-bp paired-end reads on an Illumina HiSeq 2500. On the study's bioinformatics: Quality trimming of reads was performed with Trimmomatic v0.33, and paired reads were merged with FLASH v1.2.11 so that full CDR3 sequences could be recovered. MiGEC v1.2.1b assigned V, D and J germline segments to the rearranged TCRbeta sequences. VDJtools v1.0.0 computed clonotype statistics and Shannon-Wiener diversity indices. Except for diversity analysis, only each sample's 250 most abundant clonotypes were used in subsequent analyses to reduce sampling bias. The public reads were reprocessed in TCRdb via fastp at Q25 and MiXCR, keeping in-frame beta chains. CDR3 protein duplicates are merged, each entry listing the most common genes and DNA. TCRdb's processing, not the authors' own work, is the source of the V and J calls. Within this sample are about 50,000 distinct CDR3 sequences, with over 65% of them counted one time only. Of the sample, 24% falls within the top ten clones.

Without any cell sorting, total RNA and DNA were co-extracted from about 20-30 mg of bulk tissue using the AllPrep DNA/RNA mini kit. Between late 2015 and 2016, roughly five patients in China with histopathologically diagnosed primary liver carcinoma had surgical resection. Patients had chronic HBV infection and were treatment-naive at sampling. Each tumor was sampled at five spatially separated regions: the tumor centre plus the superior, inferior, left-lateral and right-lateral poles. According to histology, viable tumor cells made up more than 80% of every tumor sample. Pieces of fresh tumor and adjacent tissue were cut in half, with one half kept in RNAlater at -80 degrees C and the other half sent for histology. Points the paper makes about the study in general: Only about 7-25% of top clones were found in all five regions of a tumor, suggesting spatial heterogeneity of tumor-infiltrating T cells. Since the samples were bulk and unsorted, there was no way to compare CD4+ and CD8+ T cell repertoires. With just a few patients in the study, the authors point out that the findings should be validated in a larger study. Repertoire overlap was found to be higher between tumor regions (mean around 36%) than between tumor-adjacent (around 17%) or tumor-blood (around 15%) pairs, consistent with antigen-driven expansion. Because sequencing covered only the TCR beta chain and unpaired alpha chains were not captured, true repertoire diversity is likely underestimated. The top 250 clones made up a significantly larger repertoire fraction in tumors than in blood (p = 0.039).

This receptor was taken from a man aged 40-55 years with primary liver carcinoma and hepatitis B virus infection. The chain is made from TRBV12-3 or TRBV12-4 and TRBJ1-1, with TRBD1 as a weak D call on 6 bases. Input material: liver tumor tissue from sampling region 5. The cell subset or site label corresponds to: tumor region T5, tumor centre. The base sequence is TGTGCCAGCAGTGAACAGGGTGTGCGGGCTTTCTTT. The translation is CASSEQGVRAFF.